The subject of this entry is one T cell receptor beta chain. Its antigen is still unknown. The data originate from a study of T cell responses to AZD1222 COVID-19 vaccine. Clones were read by immunoSEQ multiplex PCR, and TCRdb kept only the in-frame ones, dropping some. Of around 160,000 clones in the sample, around 93% were seen once. The study, taken as a whole, reports: Researchers report vaccine-associated CD4 TCRs spanning spike, with dominance at 160-218 and 743-854.

CDR1 SNHLY and CDR2 FYNNEI come from the germline V gene. The V and J ends lost 6 bases and 6 bases, in that order; junction bases with no gene match: 8. This CDR3 spans 15 amino acids. The genes are TRBV2 and TRBJ1-5; 10 bases fit TRBD1. This TCR was sampled from an adult in good health. The source was peripheral blood, collected on day 0 of AZD1222 vaccination. The CDR3 DNA reads TGTGCCAGCAGCGTTGGACAGGGGGGCTCTCAGCCCCAGCATTTT. Protein product: CASSVGQGGSQPQHF.